The 26 T cell receptor beta chains reported below all come from one sample, sequenced in a study of Ad26.COV2.S vaccination and SARS-CoV-2 variants. Sequenced by immunoSEQ multiplex PCR; TCRdb stores in-frame clones only, minus some. The table includes some 370,000 clones, under 90% detected once. The sample's treatment: around 19 received Ad26.COV2.S at low or high dose, single or two shots; about 5 received placebo; per-sample allocation not given. Day 63 after the first vaccine or placebo injection was the time point for sampling. This material consisted of peripheral blood, taken in a trial of Ad26.COV2.S vaccine versus placebo. The receptors originated from a person between 18 and 60 years old who received the Ad26.COV2.S COVID-19 vaccine or a placebo.

J is TRBJ1-2 and V is TRBV6-5; tentative D call: TRBD1 (5 bases). Deletions cut 1 base from V and 4 bases from J, with 13 bases between. CDR1 is MNHEY, CDR2 SVGAGI, per germline. CDR3 length equals 15 residues. The CDR3 DNA reads TGTGCCAGCAGTTACTTCAGGGACCGATTCTATGGCTACACCTTC. Protein: CASSYFRDRFYGYTF.

This chain joins TRBV7-9 and TRBJ1-2; 9 bases match TRBD1. The CDR3 is made up of 19 amino acids. In germline, CDR1 is SEHNR, CDR2 FQNEAQ (reference sequence). Trimming cost V 5 bases and J 2 bases; bases outside gene matches: 18. The CDR3, as DNA: TGTGCCAGCAGCCTAACCCTTTTTCCCTGGACAGGGGAGAACTATGGCTACACCTTC. Protein sequence: CASSLTLFPWTGENYGYTF.

The chain employs TRBV7-8 and TRBJ2-6; TRBD1 is a possible D gene (5 bases). CDR3 length: 14 residues. Germline loops: CDR1 SGHVS, CDR2 FQNEAQ. Trimming left V 4 bases short and J 1 base short, with 5 bases between. CDR3 amino acids: CASSSGSGANVLTF. DNA for the CDR3: TGTGCCAGCAGCTCAGGGTCTGGGGCCAACGTCCTGACTTTC.

This clone appeared once. The genes are TRBV19 and TRBJ1-2; D not resolved. Trimming pared 6 bases from V and 0 bases from J, leaving 14 bases between. Per the germline V gene, CDR1 is LNHDA and CDR2 is SQIVND (reference sequence). The CDR3 runs 15 residues. The chain's CDR3 is CASRHARDSNYGYTF. DNA of the CDR3: TGTGCCAGTAGACATGCCCGGGATTCTAACTATGGCTACACCTTC.

The J gene is TRBJ2-2, the V gene TRBV15, with D hard to call. The CDR3 runs 12 residues. The germline V gene has CDR1 LNHNV and CDR2 YYDKDF (reference sequence). V was cut by 1 base and J by 7 bases, with 4 bases left in between. The CDR3 coding sequence is TGTGCCACCAGCAGAGCCATCGGGGAGCTGTTTTTT. Protein sequence: CATSRAIGELFF.

The rearrangement links TRBV5-1 to TRBJ1-2; 7 bases are shared with TRBD1. With 4 bases clipped from V and 6 bases from J, the junction kept 6 bases outside the gene matches. Germline CDR1 SGHRS, CDR2 YFSETQ. The CDR3 covers 13 residues. The CDR3: CASSHGTEDGYTF. DNA of the CDR3: TGCGCCAGCAGCCACGGGACAGAAGATGGCTACACCTTC.

This clone was seen more than once but under ten times. V is TRBV6-5 and J is TRBJ1-1; weak D call: TRBD1 (5 bases). Trimming pared 6 bases from V and 0 bases from J, leaving 14 bases between. The length of the CDR3 is 15 residues. Germline V CDR1 and CDR2: MNHEY, SVGAGI. The CDR3 DNA reads TGTGCCAGCAGAGACCTCAGGGTCCTGAACACTGAAGCTTTCTTT. It is translated as CASRDLRVLNTEAFF.

The DNA for the CDR3 is TGTGCCAGCAGCTTAGCTAGCCACGGTGAGCAGTACTTC. Amino acid sequence: CASSLASHGEQYF. The J gene is TRBJ2-7, the V gene TRBV5-6; tentatively, D is TRBD2 (5 bases). V was shortened by 2 bases and J by 7 bases, with 13 bases between the two germline ends. The CDR3 covers 13 residues. Germline CDR1 is SGHDT and CDR2 is YYEEEE. Together with reference TRBV5-6 and TRBJ2-7, the CDR3 gives the full variable domain: DAGVTQSPTHLIKTRGQQVTLRCSPKSGHDTVSWYQQALGQGPQFIFQYYEEEERQRGNFPDRFSGHQFPNYSSELNVNALLLGDSALYLCASSLASHGEQYFGPGTRLTVT.

V gene TRBV12-3 or TRBV12-4 combines with J gene TRBJ2-7; D remains ambiguous. The V and J ends lost 5 bases and 3 bases respectively, with 8 bases between them. This CDR3 contains 12 residues. CDR3 nucleotide sequence: TGTGCCAGCAGTAGGACGGACTACGAGCAGTACTTC. Translation gives CASSRTDYEQYF.

The V gene is TRBV27, the J gene TRBJ2-7; D possibly corresponds to TRBD2 (5 bases). The V gene's germline CDR1 is MNHEY and CDR2 SMNVEV (reference sequence). V was clipped by 3 bases and J by 6 bases, with 9 bases between them. This CDR3 is 12 amino acids long. CDR3 nucleotides: TGTGCCAGCAGTTTTGGAGGAGCCGAGCAGTACTTC. This sequence encodes CASSFGGAEQYF.

The chain has TRBV5-1 and TRBJ1-4; D unclear. Deletions cut 0 bases from V and 5 bases from J, with 11 bases between. The CDR3 extends over 15 amino acids. The V gene's germline CDR1 is SGHRS and CDR2 YFSETQ. The CDR3 here is CASSLEGRLNEKLFF. DNA of the CDR3: TGCGCCAGCAGCTTGGAAGGCAGGCTCAATGAAAAACTGTTTTTT.

V gene TRBV3-1 (or the pseudogene TRBV3-2) combines with J gene TRBJ1-1; D call uncertain. Germline CDR1 and CDR2: LGHDT and YNNKEL (reference sequence). The V and J ends lost 1 base and 10 bases respectively, with 10 bases between them. CDR3 size: 12 residues. CDR3 sequence: CASSQGDLGAFF. For the CDR3, the DNA is TGTGCCAGCAGCCAAGGCGATCTGGGAGCTTTCTTT.

This chain connects TRBV6-1 to TRBJ2-5; D perhaps matches TRBD2 (6 bases). The V gene lost 2 bases and the J gene lost 5 bases, with 18 bases spanning the gap. The CDR3 is 16 residues long. The germline V gene encodes CDR1 MNHNS and CDR2 SASEGT. The CDR3: CASSERRVGSQETQYF. Written as DNA, the CDR3 is TGTGCCAGCAGTGAAAGGAGGGTGGGGTCGCAGGAGACCCAGTACTTC.

J is TRBJ2-5 and V is TRBV27; D possibly uses TRBD1 or TRBD2 (5 bases each). The CDR3 is made up of 14 amino acids. Trimming pared 6 bases from V and 5 bases from J, leaving 16 bases between. The V gene's germline CDR1 is MNHEY and CDR2 SMNVEV (reference sequence). Here the CDR3 reads CASRPTPRDETQYF. As DNA, the CDR3 is TGTGCCAGCAGGCCGACACCAAGGGACGAGACCCAGTACTTC.

The V call is TRBV18, the J call TRBJ2-3; D is undetermined. Per the germline V gene, CDR1 is KGHSH and CDR2 is LQKENI. Trimming stripped 5 bases from V and 0 bases from J, with 18 bases between. The CDR3 totals 17 residues. The CDR3 DNA is TGTGCCAGCTCAACCGGCCCGGGCTCGTCTAGCACAGATACGCAGTATTTT. It yields the protein CASSTGPGSSSTDTQYF. The full variable domain, completed using reference TRBV18 and TRBJ2-3, is NAGVMQNPRHLVRRRGQEARLRCSPMKGHSHVYWYRQLPEEGLKFMVYLQKENIIDESGMPKERFSAEFPKEGPSILRIQQVVRGDSAAYFCASSTGPGSSSTDTQYFGPGTRLTVL.

The chain is built from TRBV5-1 and TRBJ2-7; 15 bases line up with TRBD2. J lost 2 bases, V lost 4 bases, and 4 bases had no gene match. Germline values: CDR1 SGHRS, CDR2 YFSETQ. This CDR3 has 16 residues. In DNA form, the CDR3 reads TGCGCCAGCAGCGTCGGGACTAGCGGGGGGACCTACGAGCAGTACTTC. This sequence encodes CASSVGTSGGTYEQYF.

CDR3 nucleotides: TGTGCCAGCAGCTTATCCCGTAACAATGAGCAGTTCTTC. Translation gives CASSLSRNNEQFF. The chain couples TRBV7-3 to TRBJ2-1; D call uncertain. In germline, CDR1 is SGHTA, CDR2 FQGTGA. The ends were cut back, 2 bases at V and 5 bases at J, with 7 bases in the middle. CDR3 length equals 13 residues.

The chain joins TRBV27 to TRBJ2-5; TRBD2 might be the D (6 bases). V shed 1 base and J shed 2 bases, with 20 bases lying between them. Germline loops: CDR1 MNHEY, CDR2 SMNVEV (reference sequence). CDR3 length equals 18 residues. The CDR3: CASSLYGTGEGDQETQYF. The CDR3 region has the DNA TGTGCCAGCAGTTTATATGGAACGGGAGAAGGGGATCAAGAGACCCAGTACTTC.

The V gene is TRBV7-3, the J gene TRBJ2-5; tentatively, D is TRBD2 (7 bases). Trimming removed 5 bases at V and 4 bases at J, with 23 bases between. The CDR3 sequence is 17 residues long. CDR1 and CDR2 (germline): SGHTA, FQGTGA. This CDR3 reads CASSPNALGAGAETQYF. CDR3 nucleotide sequence: TGTGCCAGCAGCCCAAACGCCCTCGGGGCGGGGGCAGAGACCCAGTACTTC.

Here the CDR3 DNA reads TGTGCCAGCAGCGTAGGGTCCGGGTGGAGCATTCAGTACTTC. This translates into CASSVGSGWSIQYF. The chain joins TRBV9 to TRBJ2-4; no clear D. The germline V gene has CDR1 SGDLS and CDR2 YYNGEE. The CDR3 is 14 amino acids. Trimming stripped 0 bases from V and 9 bases from J, with 13 bases between. The entire variable domain, with the rest obtained from reference TRBV9 and TRBJ2-4, is as follows: DSGVTQTPKHLITATGQRVTLRCSPRSGDLSVYWYQQSLDQGLQFLIQYYNGEERAKGNILERFSAQQFPDLHSELNLSSLELGDSALYFCASSVGSGWSIQYFGAGTRLSVL.

The chain joins TRBV4-1 to TRBJ1-6; D perhaps matches TRBD1 (5 bases). The CDR3 loop spans 18 amino acids. CDR1 and CDR2 from the germline V gene are MGHRA and YSYEKL. Trimming stripped 1 base from V and 0 bases from J, with 13 bases between. CDR3 residues: CASSQGTRTSSYNSPLHF. The CDR3 coding sequence is TGCGCCAGCAGCCAAGGAACAAGGACAAGCTCCTATAATTCACCCCTCCACTTT.

The chain employs TRBV11-3 and TRBJ2-2, with D possibly TRBD1 on 5 matching bases. The CDR3 has 15 amino acids. Germline lookup yields CDR1 SGHNT and CDR2 YENEEA. Trimming stripped 1 base from V and 2 bases from J, with 8 bases between. The DNA of the CDR3 is TGTGCCAGCAGCTTAGGGGGCCTAAACACCGGGGAGCTGTTTTTT. Translated: CASSLGGLNTGELFF.

This clone occurred once. The chain carries TRBV5-4 and TRBJ2-5; TRBD1 matches at 9 bases. V was pared by 4 bases and J by 5 bases, with 12 bases of the junction left unmatched. Germline CDR1 is SGHNT and CDR2 is YYREEE (reference sequence). This CDR3 has 16 residues. The CDR3 spells CASSDQLTGGAETQYF. The CDR3, as DNA: TGTGCCAGCAGCGATCAACTCACAGGGGGCGCTGAGACCCAGTACTTC.

CDR3 amino acids: CASSVSGRRDSPLHF. The CDR3 DNA reads as TGTGCCAGCAGCGTAAGCGGCAGACGAGATTCACCCCTCCACTTT. The rearrangement joins TRBV9 to TRBJ1-6; D unclear. V lost 1 base and J lost 8, with 13 bases in between. CDR3 length: 15 residues. CDR1 is SGDLS, CDR2 YYNGEE, per germline.

This chain uses TRBV18 with TRBJ2-7; D gene unclear. The CDR3 has 14 amino acids. Germline CDR1 KGHSH, CDR2 LQKENI. Trimming left V 1 base short and J 1 base short, with 8 bases between. The CDR3 DNA reads TGTGCCAGCTCACCACGGCAGACGTCCTACGAGCAGTACTTC. Its protein product is CASSPRQTSYEQYF.

This rearrangement joins TRBV7-3 to TRBJ2-1; D is perhaps TRBD2 (5 bases). Germline lookup yields CDR1 SGHTA and CDR2 FQGTGA. This CDR3 has 16 residues. Trimming cost V 4 bases and J 2 bases, with 15 bases left between them. CDR3 DNA sequence: TGTGCCAGCAGCTCCGTCGGAGGCAGCCCCTACAATGAGCAGTTCTTC. This gives the protein CASSSVGGSPYNEQFF.